These 10 T cell receptor beta chains were all obtained from the same sample, sequenced in a study of shared clonotypes between healthy human individuals. TCRdb's copy holds only in-frame clones and misses some; the assay was immunoSEQ multiplex PCR. The sample consists of roughly 2,000,000 clones, over 85% of them appearing once. Naive CD8 cells comprised CD45RO-negative, CCR7-positively selected cells, excluding terminally differentiated effector memory CD45RA+ cells. The specimen sequenced was naive CD8+ T cells sorted from blood. These receptors originate from a young man in good health.

The chain couples TRBV27 to TRBJ2-1; tentatively, D is TRBD1 (6 bases). CDR3 length: 13 residues. Trimming removed 5 bases at V and 9 bases at J, with 14 bases between. Germline V CDR1 and CDR2: MNHEY, SMNVEV (reference sequence). The CDR3 here is CASSGPGAGEQFF. As DNA, the CDR3 is TGTGCCAGCAGTGGTCCAGGGGCGGGTGAGCAGTTCTTC.

In the case of this clone: This specimen includes other DNA sequences encoding the same CDR3. The V call is TRBV19, the J call TRBJ2-7; D is uncertain. CDR3 length: 13 residues. V lost 2 bases and J 4 bases, leaving 9 bases between the germline ends. CDR1 is LNHDA and CDR2 is SQIVND in the germline V gene (reference sequence). The CDR3 loop is CASSISGLYEQYF. CDR3 nucleotide sequence: TGTGCCAGTAGTATATCGGGCCTGTACGAGCAGTACTTC.

The V and J genes are TRBV6-1 and TRBJ2-7; the D gene is possibly TRBD2 (7 bases). The germline CDR1 and CDR2 sequences are MNHNS and SASEGT. Trimming took off 7 bases at V and 3 bases at J, with 19 bases between the two ends. The CDR3 is 15 amino acids. The CDR3 loop reads CASTPKGGGIYEQYF. The CDR3 DNA reads as TGTGCCAGCACCCCAAAGGGGGGGGGTATCTACGAGCAGTACTTC.

This chain joins TRBV4-1 and TRBJ2-5; 11 bases are a match to TRBD2. Per the germline V gene, CDR1 is MGHRA and CDR2 is YSYEKL. The length of the CDR3 is 17 residues. V gave up 2 bases and J gave up 0 bases; unmatched junction bases: 5. This CDR3 reads CASSQFPGLADQETQYF. In nucleotides, the CDR3 is TGCGCCAGCAGCCAATTTCCGGGACTAGCGGACCAAGAGACCCAGTACTTC.

Worth noting for this clone: Other DNA variants within this sample encode the same CDR3. V is TRBV28 and J is TRBJ2-7; TRBD1 agrees at 9 bases. Trimming cost V 4 bases and J 1 base; bases outside gene matches: 2. The CDR3 extends over 14 amino acids. CDR1 MDHEN and CDR2 SYDVKM come from the germline V gene. CDR3: CASSSQGASYEQYF. In DNA form, the CDR3 reads TGTGCCAGCAGTTCACAGGGGGCGTCCTACGAGCAGTACTTC.

The J gene is TRBJ2-1, the V gene TRBV9, with 13 positions matching TRBD2. The germline gives CDR1 SGDLS, CDR2 YYNGEE. The CDR3 consists of 16 residues. J gave up 4 bases and V 4 bases, and 5 bases lay outside the gene matches. CDR3 nucleotides: TGTGCCAGCAGCCCACCGACTAGCGGGGGGTACAATGAGCAGTTCTTC. It translates to CASSPPTSGGYNEQFF.

In its sample, this clone was seen once. At the DNA level, this CDR3 is encoded by other sequences in the same sample as well. The J gene is TRBJ2-7, the V gene TRBV6-5, with D uncertain. The V gene lost 6 bases and the J gene lost 0 bases, with 6 bases spanning the gap. CDR1 is MNHEY and CDR2 is SVGAGI in the germline V gene. The CDR3 consists of 12 residues. The CDR3 protein is CASSSSSYEQYF. The CDR3 DNA is TGTGCCAGCAGCTCAAGCTCCTACGAGCAGTACTTC.

V and J are TRBV4-1 and TRBJ1-2, with no clear D. Trimming pared 1 base from V and 6 bases from J, leaving 9 bases between. This CDR3 spans 13 amino acids. Germline V gene lookup returns CDR1 MGHRA and CDR2 YSYEKL. CDR3 sequence reads: CASSQVVSDGYTF. The CDR3 DNA follows: TGCGCCAGCAGCCAAGTAGTCTCGGATGGCTACACCTTC.

A remark on this clone: The same CDR3 can be traced to other DNA sequences in this sample. The CDR3 nucleotides read TGTGCCAGTAGCTGGTCCTACAATGAGCAGTTCTTC. Residues: CASSWSYNEQFF. V gene TRBV2 combines with J gene TRBJ2-1, with unresolved D. CDR1 and CDR2 from the germline V gene are SNHLY and FYNNEI. The ends were cut back, 9 bases at V and 1 base at J, with 7 bases in the middle. CDR3 length equals 12 residues.

The chain combines TRBV20-1 with TRBJ1-1; no firm D call. The CDR3 sequence is 11 residues long. V gave up 7 bases and J gave up 1 base, with 7 bases separating them. The germline CDR1 and CDR2 sequences are DFQATT and SNEGSKA (reference sequence). The CDR3 sequence is CSVKANTEAFF. The DNA of the CDR3 is TGCAGTGTCAAAGCGAACACTGAAGCTTTCTTT.